What follows are 9 T cell receptor beta chains derived from one specimen sequenced in a study of shared clonotypes between healthy human individuals. Clones were read by immunoSEQ multiplex PCR, and TCRdb kept only the in-frame ones, dropping some. This table has just over 2,000,000 clones, 90% to 95% appearing once. The specimen was naive CD4+ T cells sorted from blood. The subset denotes: CD45RA+ positively selected. These receptors all come from a young man in good health.

The chain joins TRBV5-1 to TRBJ2-7; D is uncertain. The CDR3 is made up of 15 amino acids. Germline V CDR1 and CDR2: SGHRS, YFSETQ. Between the trimmed V and J ends, which lost 2 bases and 2 bases, there was a span of 14 bases. The CDR3 protein is CASSFTSGSPYEQYF. Written as DNA, the CDR3 is TGCGCCAGCAGCTTCACATCTGGATCCCCCTACGAGCAGTACTTC. Based on the CDR3 plus reference TRBV5-1 and TRBJ2-7, the full variable domain is KAGVTQTPRYLIKTRGQQVTLSCSPISGHRSVSWYQQTPGQGLQFLFEYFSETQRNKGNFPGRFSGRQFSNSRSEMNVSTLELGDSALYLCASSFTSGSPYEQYFGPGTRLTVT.

This chain joins TRBV30 and TRBJ1-1; D unresolved. Between the trimmed V and J ends, which lost 0 bases and 6 bases, there was a span of 8 bases. The germline V gene encodes CDR1 GTSNPN and CDR2 SVGIG (reference sequence). The CDR3 is 12 residues long. CDR3 sequence (DNA): TGTGCCTGGAGTGTACGGACGGCTGAAGCTTTCTTT. Translation gives CAWSVRTAEAFF.

The gene calls are TRBV19 and TRBJ2-3, with 7 bases identical to TRBD1. The CDR3 length is 14 residues. V lost 4 bases and J lost 1; bases outside the gene matches: 2. Germline V gene lookup returns CDR1 LNHDA and CDR2 SQIVND (reference sequence). This chain's CDR3 is CASSTDRGTDTQYF. The CDR3, as DNA: TGTGCCAGTAGTACCGACAGGGGCACAGATACGCAGTATTTT.

The V and J genes are TRBV11-2 and TRBJ1-1; D uncertain. V lost 7 bases, J lost 1 base, and 13 bases lay in between. Germline CDR1 is SGHAT and CDR2 is FQNNGV. There are 14 residues in the CDR3. CDR3 protein: CASNLIHSNTEAFF. The DNA of the CDR3 is TGTGCCAGCAACCTTATCCACTCGAACACTGAAGCTTTCTTT.

Points on this clone: This CDR3 is also generated by other DNA sequences in the sample. CDR3 nucleotide sequence: TGTGCCAGCAGCCCCGGACAGGGTAATGAAAAACTGTTTTTT. It translates to CASSPGQGNEKLFF. The V and J genes are TRBV11-2 and TRBJ1-4, with 8 bases lining up with TRBD1. From germline, CDR1 is SGHAT and CDR2 FQNNGV. V was clipped by 5 bases and J by 4 bases; unmatched bases: 3. This CDR3 region has 14 residues.

The V call is TRBV6-6, the J call TRBJ1-6; D might be TRBD1 (6 bases). This CDR3 spans 15 amino acids. The germline gives CDR1 MNHNY, CDR2 SVGAGI (reference sequence). Between the trimmed V and J ends, which lost 0 bases and 7 bases, there was a span of 10 bases. CDR3 in amino acids: CASSYSTGLNSPLHF. For the CDR3, the DNA is TGTGCCAGCAGTTACTCGACAGGATTAAATTCACCCCTCCACTTT.

This sequence joins TRBV6-6 and TRBJ1-2, with D unresolved. Per the germline V gene, CDR1 is MNHNY and CDR2 is SVGAGI (reference sequence). The CDR3 runs 16 residues. Trimming took off 6 bases at V and 1 base at J, with 18 bases between the two ends. CDR3 nucleotide sequence: TGTGCCAGCAGCTCCCGGGCAGGACTAAATAACTATGGCTACACCTTC. Translating it yields CASSSRAGLNNYGYTF.

The chain recombines TRBV10-3 with TRBJ2-7; 8 nucleotides agree with TRBD1. The J segment lost 0 bases and the V segment lost 11 bases, leaving 6 bases of the junction unmatched. The CDR3 sequence is 13 residues long. CDR1 and CDR2 (germline): ENHRY, SYGVKD. Here the CDR3 DNA reads TGTGCCGCAGGACAGGGTGACTCCTACGAGCAGTACTTC. The encoded protein is CAAGQGDSYEQYF.

V gene TRBV5-6 combines with J gene TRBJ2-5; TRBD2 might be the D (5 bases). V was clipped by 0 bases and J by 6 bases, with 12 bases between them. The CDR3 length is 14 residues. The germline CDR1 and CDR2 sequences are SGHDT and YYEEEE. The CDR3 sequence: CASSLDELGQTQYF. CDR3 sequence (DNA): TGTGCCAGCAGCTTGGACGAACTAGGGCAGACCCAGTACTTC.